These 26 T cell receptor beta chains were all obtained from the same sample, sequenced in a study of cytomegalovirus exposure and HLA in healthy donors. PCR amplification relied on 60 Vbeta primers (plus 13 Jbeta primers). Profiled with immunoSEQ multiplex PCR; TCRdb holds only in-frame clones, not every one. This table holds 50,000 to 60,000 clones, 60% to 80% found once. Input material: PBMCs. The receptors come from a woman in her forties in good health and CMV-seropositive.

The chain is built from TRBV7-8 and TRBJ2-1; TRBD1 matches at 7 bases. The CDR3 totals 16 residues. V trimming: 5 bases; J trimming: 3 bases; junction bases outside the gene matches: 10. The V gene's germline CDR1 is SGHVS and CDR2 FQNEAQ. CDR3 in DNA: TGTGCCAGCAGCCCCCGGGGACAGATTTTCTACAATGAGCAGTTCTTC. It is translated as CASSPRGQIFYNEQFF.

CDR3 bases: TGTGCCAGCAGTGGCAGGGGAGTGGGGTACACTGAAGCTTTCTTT. Its translation is CASSGRGVGYTEAFF. The V and J genes are TRBV25-1 and TRBJ1-1, with D perhaps matching TRBD1 (6 bases). V dropped 4 bases and J dropped 3 bases, with 15 bases sitting between them. The CDR3 totals 15 residues. Germline assignment: CDR1 MGHDK and CDR2 SYGVNS. Using reference TRBV25-1 and TRBJ1-1 for the parts outside the CDR3, the full variable domain is EADIYQTPRYLVIGTGKKITLECSQTMGHDKMYWYQQDPGMELHLIHYSYGVNSTEKGDLSSESTVSRIRTEHFPLTLESARPSHTSQYLCASSGRGVGYTEAFFGQGTRLTVV.

This clone was counted a few times. V is TRBV9 and J is TRBJ2-1; 7 bases are a match to TRBD2. Germline V gene lookup returns CDR1 SGDLS and CDR2 YYNGEE. J lost 0 bases, V lost 6 bases, and 9 bases had no gene match. The CDR3 runs 16 residues. The CDR3 DNA reads as TGTGCCAGCACATCTTCGGGGGGAAGCTCCTACAATGAGCAGTTCTTC. This gives the protein CASTSSGGSSYNEQFF.

The chain combines TRBV4-1 with TRBJ2-1, with D possibly matching TRBD1 (5 bases). The germline V gene has CDR1 MGHRA and CDR2 YSYEKL. The germline V and J ends were trimmed by 4 bases and 0 bases, with 10 bases remaining between them. The CDR3 consists of 15 residues. CDR3 sequence reads: CASSRQLSSYNEQFF. CDR3 in DNA: TGCGCCAGCAGCCGACAGTTGAGCTCCTACAATGAGCAGTTCTTC.

This clone was seen only a few times. The rearrangement links TRBV2 to TRBJ1-2; D is undetermined. V dropped 4 bases and J dropped 5 bases, with 14 bases sitting between them. Germline CDR1 and CDR2: SNHLY and FYNNEI. This CDR3 spans 14 amino acids. The CDR3 spells CASSAHGKYYGYTF. The CDR3 DNA follows: TGTGCCAGCAGTGCTCACGGGAAGTATTATGGCTACACCTTC.

This clone was seen once. The chain joins TRBV15 to TRBJ1-1, with no clear D. The ends were cut back, 1 base at V and 8 bases at J, with 11 bases in the middle. This CDR3 is 13 amino acids long. Per the germline V gene, CDR1 is LNHNV and CDR2 is YYDKDF (reference sequence). CDR3 sequence reads: CATSRAYVSEAFF. For the CDR3, the DNA is TGTGCCACCAGCAGAGCCTATGTTTCAGAAGCTTTCTTT.

This clone was picked up one time. The chain has TRBV13 and TRBJ1-3, with D perhaps TRBD1 (6 bases). The CDR3 has 13 amino acids. Germline V CDR1 and CDR2: PRHDT, FYEKMQ (reference sequence). The V and J ends lost 1 base and 6 bases respectively, with 7 bases between them. The CDR3 here is CASSLAGVNTIYF. In DNA, the CDR3 is TGTGCCAGCAGCTTAGCAGGGGTAAACACCATATATTTT.

The chain combines TRBV2 with TRBJ2-7; 13 nucleotides line up with TRBD2. The CDR3 consists of 15 residues. Looked up from germline, CDR1 is SNHLY and CDR2 is FYNNEI. V lost 7 bases to trimming and J lost 1 base; unmatched junction nucleotides: 4. CDR3 nucleotides: TGTGCCAGCACCACTAGCGGGGGGGCATCCTACGAGCAGTACTTC. This encodes CASTTSGGASYEQYF. The full variable domain, its missing parts supplied by reference TRBV2 and TRBJ2-7, is EPEVTQTPSHQVTQMGQEVILRCVPISNHLYFYWYRQILGQKVEFLVSFYNNEISEKSEIFDDQFSVERPDGSNFTLKIRSTKLEDSAMYFCASTTSGGASYEQYFGPGTRLTVT.

This sequence joins TRBV23-1 and TRBJ1-2, with 9 nucleotides matching TRBD1. TRBV23-1 is designated an ORF whose function remains uncertain. Trimming at V came to 3 bases and at J to 6 bases, leaving 5 bases not matched to a gene. The CDR3 sequence is 14 residues long. The CDR3 nucleotides read TGCGCCAGCAGTCAGTTGGACAGGGGTAATGGCTACACCTTC. It codes for CASSQLDRGNGYTF.

The CDR3 sequence is CATRSAAGANVLTF. The CDR3 DNA reads TGTGCCACTAGGTCGGCGGCTGGGGCCAACGTCCTGACTTTC. The genes are TRBV11-2 and TRBJ2-6, with D unresolved. Germline values: CDR1 SGHAT, CDR2 FQNNGV. Deletions cut 10 bases from V and 2 bases from J, with 12 bases between. The CDR3 covers 14 residues.

J is TRBJ2-1 and V is TRBV5-1; D may be TRBD2 (5 bases). Germline CDR1 is SGHRS and CDR2 is YFSETQ. This CDR3 contains 15 residues. V was clipped by 3 bases and J by 4 bases, with 14 bases between them. The CDR3 protein is CASSSNLASYNEQFF. In DNA form, the CDR3 reads TGCGCCAGCAGCTCAAATCTAGCCTCTTACAATGAGCAGTTCTTC.

The chain combines TRBV5-1 with TRBJ1-1, with D possibly matching TRBD1 (5 bases). V lost 2 bases and J lost 4, with 18 bases in between. The length of the CDR3 is 16 residues. Germline V gives CDR1 SGHRS, CDR2 YFSETQ. The CDR3 nucleotides are TGCGCCAGCAGCTTCTCCGGGGGAGGGTGGGTCACTGAAGCTTTCTTT. Translating gives CASSFSGGGWVTEAFF. The whole variable domain, remainder taken from reference TRBV5-1 and TRBJ1-1, is KAGVTQTPRYLIKTRGQQVTLSCSPISGHRSVSWYQQTPGQGLQFLFEYFSETQRNKGNFPGRFSGRQFSNSRSEMNVSTLELGDSALYLCASSFSGGGWVTEAFFGQGTRLTVV.

The chain is built from TRBV5-4 and TRBJ1-1; 7 positions agree with TRBD1. The CDR3 consists of 13 residues. The V gene end was trimmed by 1 base and the J gene end by 5 bases; junction bases not matched to a gene: 2. Germline V lookup: CDR1 SGHNT, CDR2 YYREEE (reference sequence). The CDR3 spells CASSLRGRTEAFF. CDR3 DNA sequence: TGTGCCAGCAGCTTGAGGGGGCGGACTGAAGCTTTCTTT.

The V and J genes are TRBV7-9 and TRBJ2-5; 8 bases are a match to TRBD1. Germline V CDR1 and CDR2: SEHNR, FQNEAQ (reference sequence). The V segment lost 5 bases and the J segment 5 bases; nucleotides outside the gene matches: 10. The CDR3 length is 15 residues. The CDR3 DNA reads TGTGCCAGCAGCCGAGCTTCAGGGGGCGAGGAGACCCAGTACTTC. It is translated as CASSRASGGEETQYF.

The rearrangement uses TRBV7-2 and TRBJ1-2; maybe TRBD1 (6 bases). This CDR3 is built from 14 residues. V was cut by 3 bases and J by 4 bases, with 12 bases left in between. CDR1 SGHTA and CDR2 FQGNSA come from the germline V gene. The CDR3 DNA reads TGTGCCAGCAGCTTTGGACAGCCCGGCTATGGCTACACCTTC. Translation gives CASSFGQPGYGYTF.

This clone has more than one count but fewer than ten. The chain is built from TRBV19 and TRBJ2-3; a possible D gene is TRBD1 (8 bases). The CDR3 has 14 amino acids. The germline CDR1 and CDR2 sequences are LNHDA and SQIVND (reference sequence). V lost 8 bases to trimming and J lost 4 bases, with 16 bases between them. CDR3 loop: CASRRTGRADTQYF. The CDR3 bases are TGTGCCAGTCGCCGGACAGGGAGGGCAGATACGCAGTATTTT.

The rearrangement joins TRBV6-1 to TRBJ2-3; 9 bases match TRBD1. V lost 6 bases to trimming and J lost 8 bases; unmatched junction nucleotides: 12. Germline V lookup: CDR1 MNHNS, CDR2 SASEGT. This CDR3 spans 15 amino acids. The CDR3: CASRPGTGSSGTQYF. CDR3 in DNA: TGTGCCAGCAGGCCCGGGACAGGGTCGTCGGGTACGCAGTATTTT.

This chain uses TRBV9 with TRBJ2-3; 8 bases map to TRBD2. V dropped 4 bases and J dropped 2; count of bases not matched to a gene: 3. The CDR3 contains 14 residues. Germline V gene lookup returns CDR1 SGDLS and CDR2 YYNGEE. The CDR3: CASSTRGATDTQYF. CDR3 DNA: TGTGCCAGCAGCACGCGGGGGGCCACAGATACGCAGTATTTT.

The table lists this clone with a few counts. The V call is TRBV5-5, the J call TRBJ2-1, with D perhaps TRBD2 (5 bases). Trimming left V 2 bases short and J 8 bases short, with 11 bases between. There are 13 residues in the CDR3. Germline V CDR1 and CDR2: SGHKS, YYEKEE (reference sequence). DNA for the CDR3: TGTGCCAGCAGCTTCCGAGGGCCGGATGAGCAGTTCTTC. It is translated as CASSFRGPDEQFF.

V usage is TRBV5-4 and J usage is TRBJ1-2, with D tentatively TRBD1 (5 bases). The germline gives CDR1 SGHNT, CDR2 YYREEE (reference sequence). This CDR3 comprises 15 residues. Trimming pared 2 bases from V and 6 bases from J, leaving 17 bases between. The CDR3 loop is CASSFVGAGADGYTF. CDR3 sequence (DNA): TGTGCCAGCAGCTTTGTAGGGGCTGGAGCCGATGGCTACACCTTC.

This chain links TRBV7-9 with TRBJ1-1; 9 bases line up with TRBD1. CDR1 SEHNR and CDR2 FQNEAQ come from the germline V gene (reference sequence). Germline trimming cut 3 bases from V and 5 bases from J; bases unmatched to any gene: 4. There are 14 residues in the CDR3. The CDR3 bases are TGTGCCAGCAGCTTCCGGACAGGGGCGACTGAAGCTTTCTTT. This encodes CASSFRTGATEAFF.

This clone was seen a few times. The gene calls are TRBV7-8 and TRBJ2-5, with TRBD2 as a possible D gene (6 bases). Trimming stripped 7 bases from V and 3 bases from J, with 12 bases between. The CDR3 runs 13 residues. In germline, CDR1 is SGHVS, CDR2 FQNEAQ. CDR3 in DNA: TGTGCCAGCACCCGCGGCGGGAAAGAGACCCAGTACTTC. It is translated as CASTRGGKETQYF. The full variable domain, rest sourced from reference TRBV7-8 and TRBJ2-5, is GAGVSQSPRYKVAKRGQDVALRCDPISGHVSLFWYQQALGQGPEFLTYFQNEAQLDKSGLPSDRFFAERPEGSVSTLKIQRTQQEDSAVYLCASTRGGKETQYFGPGTRLLVL.

V gene TRBV28 combines with J gene TRBJ2-1, with a tentative D call TRBD2 (7 bases). Germline CDR1 MDHEN, CDR2 SYDVKM. The V end lost 6 bases, the J end lost 9 bases, and 18 bases lay between the germline ends. CDR3 size: 14 residues. The CDR3 is CASSRRGGPGEQFF. The CDR3 coding sequence is TGTGCCAGCAGCCGAAGGGGGGGGCCTGGTGAGCAGTTCTTC.

In its sample, this clone was seen once. This chain connects TRBV10-3 to TRBJ1-3; D might be TRBD1 (5 bases). The V end was cut by 5 bases, the J end by 4 bases, with 9 bases between. Germline V lookup: CDR1 ENHRY, CDR2 SYGVKD. This CDR3 contains 13 residues. The CDR3 DNA is TGTGCCATCAGTCAACAGGAAGGAAACACCATATATTTT. Translated, it gives CAISQQEGNTIYF.

The rearrangement links TRBV5-1 to TRBJ2-6; D may be TRBD1 (8 bases). CDR3 size: 18 residues. Trimming pared 0 bases from V and 3 bases from J, leaving 16 bases between. Germline assignment: CDR1 SGHRS and CDR2 YFSETQ. CDR3 sequence: CASSLDVYRGGGANVLTF. The DNA for the CDR3 is TGCGCCAGCAGCTTGGATGTTTACAGGGGGGGTGGGGCCAACGTCCTGACTTTC.

The V call is TRBV6-5, the J call TRBJ1-1; TRBD1 might be the D (5 bases). This CDR3 has 14 residues. V lost 6 bases and J 1 base, leaving 12 bases between the germline ends. Germline CDR1 reads MNHEY; CDR2 reads SVGAGI. Written as DNA, the CDR3 is TGTGCCAGCAGGGCAACAGGAAGGAACACTGAAGCTTTCTTT. It yields the protein CASRATGRNTEAFF.